This TCR beta chain was sequenced during a study of T cells after yellow fever vaccination. General study findings and limits: Reappearance after the booster was seen for most primary-vaccination clones, at roughly 96% CD4 and 80% to 90% CD8. A faster peak, day 5 versus 15, was reached by the weaker secondary response. Within FACS-sorted repertoires, abundant clonotypes contaminating from the bulk population could be present.

The study made its TCR cDNA through 5'RACE template switching. That step introduced a universal primer site along with UMIs. MiXCR, run by TCRdb on the 5' RACE reads, gives a single entry per CDR3 protein. The sample lists 200,000 to 250,000 distinct CDR3 sequences; less than 9% were seen once. Turning to this clonotype: Antigen unknown.

V lost 5 bases, J lost 1 base, and 14 bases lay in between. This CDR3 spans 15 amino acids. Germline loops: CDR1 SGHTA, CDR2 FQGNSA. This chain connects TRBV7-2 to TRBJ2-5; perhaps D is TRBD1 or TRBD2 (5 bases each). The TCR was taken from a young man who received the YFV17D yellow fever vaccine. The sample was CD4+ T cells sorted from PBMCs, taken 15 days after the yellow fever booster vaccination. CDR3 bases: TGTGCCAGCAGCCTTTCCGGGACCAGCCAAGAGACCCAGTACTTC. Protein: CASSLSGTSQETQYF.